What follows are 26 T cell receptor beta chains derived from one specimen sequenced in a study of CD8 T cells in ankylosing spondylitis. The study, taken as a whole, reports: A TCR beta motif of 7 to 9 highly homologous variants seemed to mark ankylosing spondylitis blood.

Their antigens are not known. TCRdb reanalysed the 5' RACE reads using MiXCR and keeps one entry per CDR3 protein. This table holds 500,000 to 550,000 distinct CDR3 sequences, approximately 11% found once. The sequenced sample consisted of blood, either unsorted or a sorted T cell fraction (not recorded which). The receptor set was obtained from a male donor with ankylosing spondylitis.

This clonotype was recorded at least ten times. The chain combines TRBV24-1 with TRBJ2-1; D is ambiguous. Germline assignment: CDR1 KGHDR and CDR2 SFDVKD. Trimming left V 7 bases short and J 4 bases short, with 4 bases between. The CDR3 totals 11 residues. The CDR3 loop reads CATSEYNEQFF. In DNA form, the CDR3 reads TGTGCCACCAGCGAATACAATGAGCAGTTCTTC.

The genes are TRBV15 and TRBJ2-5; D call uncertain. The CDR3 spans 14 residues. CDR1 is LNHNV, CDR2 YYDKDF, per germline (reference sequence). With 0 bases removed from V and 1 base from J, the gap between germline ends came to 6 bases. The CDR3 spells CATSREGLQETQYF. The CDR3, as DNA: TGTGCCACCAGCAGAGAGGGCCTCCAAGAGACCCAGTACTTC.

The chain combines TRBV12-3 or TRBV12-4 with TRBJ2-4; 9 nucleotides match TRBD2. After removal of 0 bases from V and 4 bases from J, the junction contained 7 bases not matched to a gene. The CDR3 spans 17 residues. The DNA for the CDR3 is TGTGCCAGCAGTTTAGCTCTTCTAGCGGGAAGAAAAAACATTCAGTACTTC. Its translation: CASSLALLAGRKNIQYF.

The sample holds many counts of this clonotype. The rearrangement uses TRBV29-1 and TRBJ1-5; no clear D gene. The V and J ends lost 4 bases and 5 bases respectively, with 9 bases between them. The CDR3 extends over 12 amino acids. The germline gives CDR1 SQVTM, CDR2 ANQGSEA. The CDR3 coding sequence is TGCAGCGTTGGGACTGGGGATCAGCCCCAGCATTTT. Translated, it gives CSVGTGDQPQHF.

This clonotype occurred many times. This rearrangement joins TRBV28 to TRBJ2-4; D remains unclear. CDR3 length equals 15 residues. The V end was cut by 2 bases, the J end by 2 bases, with 10 bases between. Germline loops: CDR1 MDHEN, CDR2 SYDVKM. CDR3: CASSLLGSPKNIQYF. Here the CDR3 DNA reads TGTGCCAGCAGTTTACTGGGTTCGCCCAAAAACATTCAGTACTTC. Looking up the rest from reference TRBV28 and TRBJ2-4 gives the full variable domain: DVKVTQSSRYLVKRTGEKVFLECVQDMDHENMFWYRQDPGLGLRLIYFSYDVKMKEKGDIPEGYSVSREKKERFSLILESASTNQTSMYLCASSLLGSPKNIQYFGAGTRLSVL.

V is TRBV4-2 and J is TRBJ2-1, with a tentative D call TRBD2 (6 bases). Germline V gene sequence: CDR1 LGHNA, CDR2 YNFKEQ. This CDR3 has 15 amino acids. V was shortened by 0 bases and J by 3 bases, with 9 bases between the two germline ends. The CDR3, as DNA: TGTGCCAGCAGCCAAGACGGGGACTTCTACAATGAGCAGTTCTTC. It codes for CASSQDGDFYNEQFF.

This clonotype was detected only a few times. The chain has TRBV11-2 and TRBJ2-7; 10 bases agree with TRBD2. V gave up 2 bases and J gave up 0 bases; unmatched junction bases: 1. The CDR3 runs 15 residues. In germline, CDR1 is SGHAT, CDR2 FQNNGV. The CDR3 reads CASSLSGRVSYEQYF. CDR3 sequence (DNA): TGTGCCAGCAGCTTAAGCGGGAGGGTCTCCTACGAGCAGTACTTC.

This clonotype is medium-sized. The rearrangement uses TRBV7-2 and TRBJ1-1, with a tentative D call TRBD1 (5 bases). The CDR3 covers 13 residues. CDR1 and CDR2 (germline): SGHTA, FQGNSA. V lost 4 bases and J lost 7, with 13 bases in between. The CDR3 coding sequence is TGTGCCAGCAGCTCCGGGTGGAGGGGTGAAGCTTTCTTT. Encoded protein: CASSSGWRGEAFF.

The V call is TRBV3-1, the J call TRBJ2-5, with 7 positions matching TRBD2. The junction had 5 bases not matched to a gene; V was cut back by 2 bases and J by 2 bases. This CDR3 contains 15 residues. The germline CDR1 and CDR2 sequences are LGHDT and YNNKEL (reference sequence). The CDR3 reads CASSQTTGRQETQYF. Here the CDR3 DNA reads TGTGCCAGCAGCCAAACGACCGGGAGGCAAGAGACCCAGTACTTC.

The sample holds a few counts of this clonotype. The J gene is TRBJ2-7, the V gene TRBV5-5; possibly TRBD1 for D (5 bases). The V end lost 2 bases, the J end lost 2 bases, and 14 bases lay between the germline ends. CDR1 and CDR2 (germline): SGHKS, YYEKEE (reference sequence). CDR3 size: 15 residues. CDR3 amino acids: CASSFGQGLTYEQYV. The CDR3 DNA reads TGTGCCAGCAGCTTTGGTCAGGGTCTCACCTACGAGCAGTACGTC.

Notes on this clonotype: A single base separates this from a much larger clone, so it may be a read error. The rearrangement uses TRBV5-1 and TRBJ2-2; a weak D match, TRBD2 (5 bases). Trimming shortened V by 3 bases and J by 4 bases, and 10 bases separated the two germline ends. Looked up from germline, CDR1 is SGHRS and CDR2 is YFSETQ. CDR3 size: 14 residues. The DNA of the CDR3 is TGCGCCAGCAGCTCTAGGCGGGTCACCGGGGAGCTGTTTTTT. Translation: CASSSRRVTGELFF. Looking up the rest from reference TRBV5-1 and TRBJ2-2 gives the full variable domain: KAGVTQTPRYLIKTRGQQVTLSCSPISGHRSVSWYQQTPGQGLQFLFEYFSETQRNKGNFPGRFSGRQFSNSRSEMNVSTLELGDSALYLCASSSRRVTGELFFGEGSRLTVL.

This clonotype occurred many times. The chain links TRBV12-3 or TRBV12-4 to TRBJ2-7, with TRBD1 matching 10 bases. There are 17 residues in the CDR3. Germline trimming cut 3 bases from V and 5 bases from J; bases unmatched to any gene: 13. The chain's CDR3 is CASSFNPLGTGEDEQYF. CDR3 nucleotides: TGTGCCAGCAGTTTTAACCCGCTCGGGACAGGGGAGGACGAGCAGTACTTC.

In this sample, this clonotype turned up many times. This sequence joins TRBV20-1 and TRBJ2-4; tentatively, D is TRBD2 (5 bases). CDR1 is DFQATT and CDR2 is SNEGSKA in the germline V gene (reference sequence). Trimming took 3 bases from V and 8 from J, leaving 8 bases between them. There are 11 residues in the CDR3. CDR3 loop: CSASSGYIQYF. Written as DNA, the CDR3 is TGCAGTGCTAGTTCGGGGTACATTCAGTACTTC.

This clonotype came up a few times. V usage is TRBV4-1 and J usage is TRBJ2-5, with D maybe TRBD2 (6 bases). The germline V and J ends were trimmed by 1 base and 14 bases, with 14 bases remaining between them. The CDR3 runs to 12 residues. Germline CDR1 reads MGHRA; CDR2 reads YSYEKL. DNA for the CDR3: TGCGCCAGCAGCCAAGGGCTAGCGCCCTTTTACTTC. It yields the protein CASSQGLAPFYF.

This clonotype was seen ten or more times. J is TRBJ2-2 and V is TRBV30; 8 nucleotides agree with TRBD2. Trimming cost V 5 bases and J 1 base; bases outside gene matches: 6. The CDR3 totals 15 residues. From germline, CDR1 is GTSNPN and CDR2 SVGIG (reference sequence). The chain's CDR3 is CAWSRLAMNTGELFF. The CDR3 DNA follows: TGTGCCTGGTCGAGACTAGCGATGAACACCGGGGAGCTGTTTTTT.

Many counts were recorded for this clonotype. The chain carries TRBV24-1 and TRBJ2-1, with 10 bases identical to TRBD2. CDR3 length: 17 amino acids. Trimming took 4 bases from V and 0 from J; bases not matched to a gene: 5. Germline CDR1 reads KGHDR; CDR2 reads SFDVKD. The CDR3 spells CATSETIAGGSYNEQFF. Written as DNA, the CDR3 is TGTGCCACCAGTGAGACCATAGCGGGAGGCTCCTACAATGAGCAGTTCTTC.

V usage is TRBV11-2 and J usage is TRBJ2-1; the D gene is possibly TRBD2 (5 bases). Germline loops: CDR1 SGHAT, CDR2 FQNNGV. V lost 3 bases and J lost 0, with 12 bases in between. The CDR3 has 16 amino acids. CDR3 amino acids: CASSLLAPSSYNEQFF. DNA of the CDR3: TGTGCCAGCAGCTTGTTAGCGCCTAGCTCCTACAATGAGCAGTTCTTC.

The chain employs TRBV29-1 and TRBJ1-1; 7 bases line up with TRBD1. This CDR3 is 14 amino acids long. V was clipped by 4 bases and J by 4 bases; unmatched bases: 9. Germline lookup yields CDR1 SQVTM and CDR2 ANQGSEA. This chain's CDR3 is CSVVPQGMGTEAFF. The CDR3 region has the DNA TGCAGCGTTGTCCCACAGGGGATGGGCACTGAAGCTTTCTTT.

This clonotype was seen a handful of times. The chain combines TRBV20-1 with TRBJ2-7, with TRBD2 matching 10 bases. In germline, CDR1 is DFQATT, CDR2 SNEGSKA (reference sequence). The CDR3 is 14 amino acids. V was pared by 4 bases and J by 5 bases, with 8 bases of the junction left unmatched. In DNA form, the CDR3 reads TGCAGTGCTATCCCCAGCGGGAGGGCCCACGAGCAGTACTTC. This gives the protein CSAIPSGRAHEQYF.

The J gene is TRBJ2-3, the V gene TRBV20-1; either TRBD1 or TRBD2 may supply D (5 bases each). CDR3 length: 16 residues. Germline CDR1 is DFQATT and CDR2 is SNEGSKA (reference sequence). V was trimmed by 6 bases and J by 1 base, leaving 20 bases between them. This CDR3 is CSASLPGPSGTDTQYF. The CDR3 DNA reads TGCAGTGCCTCTTTACCGGGACCAAGCGGCACAGATACGCAGTATTTT.

V usage is TRBV2 and J usage is TRBJ2-1; TRBD1 or TRBD2 may be the D gene (5 bases each). Germline V lookup: CDR1 SNHLY, CDR2 FYNNEI. Trimming removed 5 bases from V and 5 bases from J, with 16 bases in between. CDR3 length equals 15 residues. Here the CDR3 DNA reads TGTGCCAGCAGTACGTACCTTGGGACCGACAATGAGCAGTTCTTC. The encoded protein is CASSTYLGTDNEQFF.

The chain employs TRBV27 and TRBJ2-5; the D is unclear. V lost 1 base, J lost 5 bases, and 11 bases lay in between. CDR3 length: 14 amino acids. Germline CDR1 is MNHEY and CDR2 is SMNVEV (reference sequence). CDR3 sequence reads: CASSLLDGRETQYF. The CDR3 bases are TGTGCCAGCAGTTTATTGGATGGGCGCGAGACCCAGTACTTC.

The rearrangement uses TRBV27 and TRBJ2-5; TRBD1 aligns across 9 bases. Germline CDR1 reads MNHEY; CDR2 reads SMNVEV (reference sequence). V lost 8 bases and J lost 5; bases outside the gene matches: 9. This CDR3 is built from 14 residues. The CDR3 here is CASGETGGKETQYF. In nucleotides, the CDR3 is TGTGCCAGCGGGGAGACAGGGGGAAAGGAGACCCAGTACTTC.

This clonotype was counted at least ten times. CDR3 amino acids: CASSYGQGHEKLFF. As DNA, the CDR3 is TGTGCCAGCAGCTATGGACAGGGCCATGAAAAACTGTTTTTT. The chain recombines TRBV2 with TRBJ1-4; 8 bases fit TRBD1. From germline, CDR1 is SNHLY and CDR2 FYNNEI. V trimming: 6 bases; J trimming: 6 bases; junction bases outside the gene matches: 6. The CDR3 consists of 14 residues. The variable domain in full, completed from reference TRBV2 and TRBJ1-4, reads EPEVTQTPSHQVTQMGQEVILRCVPISNHLYFYWYRQILGQKVEFLVSFYNNEISEKSEIFDDQFSVERPDGSNFTLKIRSTKLEDSAMYFCASSYGQGHEKLFFGSGTQLSVL.

Here the CDR3 reads CSARRLAGAYNEQFF. CDR3 in DNA: TGCAGTGCTAGAAGACTAGCGGGAGCCTACAATGAGCAGTTCTTC. This sequence joins TRBV20-1 and TRBJ2-1; 12 bases agree with TRBD2. This CDR3 region has 15 residues. Germline CDR1 is DFQATT and CDR2 is SNEGSKA (reference sequence). V shed 2 bases and J 2 bases; nucleotides not matched to a gene: 1.

This clonotype was counted ten times or more. V is TRBV15 and J is TRBJ2-2; the D call may be TRBD1 or TRBD2 (5 bases each). CDR3 length: 16 residues. Trimming took 3 bases from V and 2 from J, leaving 13 bases between them. Germline V gene sequence: CDR1 LNHNV, CDR2 YYDKDF (reference sequence). CDR3 DNA sequence: TGTGCCACCAGCAGGAAAACCGGGACCAACACCGGGGAGCTGTTTTTT. Protein product: CATSRKTGTNTGELFF.